One and the same sample provided the 15 T cell receptor beta chains below, sequenced in a study of CD8 T cells in ankylosing spondylitis. A single record per CDR3 protein comes from TCRdb applying MiXCR to the 5' RACE reads. The repertoire holds about 36,000 distinct CDR3 sequences, with approximately 10% as singletons. What was sequenced was synovial fluid, either unsorted or a sorted T cell fraction (not recorded which). These receptors all stem from a male donor with ankylosing spondylitis.

V is TRBV7-2 and J is TRBJ1-2; D is undetermined. This CDR3 is 13 amino acids long. Trimming took 2 bases from V and 4 from J, leaving 8 bases between them. Germline-derived CDR1 and CDR2 are SGHTA and FQGNSA. The DNA for the CDR3 is TGTGCCAGCAGCTTATTCCAGATCTATGGCTACACCTTC. As protein: CASSLFQIYGYTF. Combining the CDR3 with reference TRBV7-2 and TRBJ1-2 gives the whole variable domain GAGVSQSPSNKVTEKGKDVELRCDPISGHTALYWYRQSLGQGLEFLIYFQGNSAPDKSGLPSDRFSAERTGGSVSTLTIQRTQQEDSAVYLCASSLFQIYGYTFGSGTRLTVV.

This clonotype was seen repeatedly, ten times or more. The chain is built from TRBV7-8 and TRBJ2-1, with a tentative D call TRBD2 (6 bases). This CDR3 has 16 amino acids. Trimming removed 5 bases from V and 2 bases from J, with 16 bases in between. Germline-derived CDR1 and CDR2 are SGHVS and FQNEAQ. This CDR3 is CASSENLARTYNEQFF. CDR3 nucleotides: TGTGCCAGCAGCGAAAATCTAGCGCGCACCTACAATGAGCAGTTCTTC.

The chain uses TRBV7-9 and TRBJ2-7; D call uncertain. Germline values: CDR1 SEHNR, CDR2 FQNEAQ (reference sequence). V dropped 4 bases and J dropped 1 base, with 11 bases sitting between them. This CDR3 comprises 14 residues. CDR3 protein: CASSSPTPSYEQYF. The CDR3 bases are TGTGCCAGCAGCTCACCGACACCGTCCTACGAGCAGTACTTC.

Relative to its sample, this clonotype is medium-sized. The V and J genes are TRBV19 and TRBJ1-1; D perhaps matches TRBD1 (6 bases). Germline V gene data show CDR1 as LNHDA and CDR2 as SQIVND (reference sequence). Trimming shortened V by 4 bases and J by 4 bases, and 10 bases separated the two germline ends. The CDR3 has 13 residues. In DNA form, the CDR3 reads TGTGCCAGTAGTAGGTGGGGGCTCACTGAAGCTTTCTTT. Its protein product is CASSRWGLTEAFF.

In this sample, this clonotype turned up many times. The chain combines TRBV7-3 with TRBJ1-2, with D unclear. This CDR3 has 14 residues. V was cut by 2 bases and J by 8 bases, with 15 bases left in between. Germline loops: CDR1 SGHTA, CDR2 FQGTGA. CDR3 in DNA: TGTGCCAGCAGCTTACTCCCCTCCCAAGAGGGCTACACCTTC. The encoded protein is CASSLLPSQEGYTF.

There are many counts of this clonotype. V is TRBV25-1 and J is TRBJ2-1, with TRBD1 matching 10 bases. The J segment lost 8 bases and the V segment lost 5 bases, leaving 3 bases of the junction unmatched. The CDR3 consists of 13 residues. CDR1 MGHDK and CDR2 SYGVNS come from the germline V gene. CDR3 nucleotide sequence: TGTGCCAGCAGTAGACAGGGGGCGGATGAGCAGTTCTTC. Translated, it gives CASSRQGADEQFF.

This clonotype counts as medium-sized (0.01 to 0.1%). This sequence joins TRBV12-5 and TRBJ2-3; tentatively, D is TRBD2 (5 bases). Germline CDR1 and CDR2: LGHNT and FRNRAP. The V and J ends lost 0 bases and 0 bases respectively, with 7 bases between them. The CDR3 sequence is 15 residues long. The CDR3 sequence: CASGLVGGSTDTQYF. In DNA, the CDR3 is TGTGCTAGTGGTTTGGTCGGCGGGAGCACAGATACGCAGTATTTT.

The chain employs TRBV6-2 or TRBV6-3 and TRBJ2-4; D is possibly TRBD1 or TRBD2 (6 bases each). V dropped 10 bases and J dropped 6 bases, with 10 bases sitting between them. The CDR3 spans 11 residues. Germline loops: CDR1 MNHEY, CDR2 SVGEGT. The CDR3 DNA follows: TGTGCCATCGGAGGGGGAAACATTCAGTACTTC. It is translated as CAIGGGNIQYF.

This clonotype was counted only a few times. A junction boundary mismatches the germline segment, possibly from a read error. The V and J genes are TRBV4-3 and TRBJ2-1; TRBD2 agrees at 10 bases. The CDR3 contains 18 residues. The germline CDR1 and CDR2 sequences are LGHNA and YSLEER. The CDR3 DNA reads TGCGCCAACAGCCAAGACCCCCCGCGGCTAGCGGGAGACAATGAGCAGTTCTTC. Residues: CANSQDPPRLAGDNEQFF.

This clonotype has a count of ten or more. The chain carries TRBV5-1 and TRBJ2-1; unclear D gene. CDR3 length: 14 amino acids. V was cut by 7 bases and J by 4 bases, with 15 bases left in between. Germline CDR1 and CDR2: SGHRS and YFSETQ. Here the CDR3 reads CASSSGLGYNEQFF. Written as DNA, the CDR3 is TGCGCCAGCTCCAGTGGGTTGGGGTACAATGAGCAGTTCTTC.

This clonotype was seen a few times. The genes are TRBV5-1 and TRBJ1-1; the D gene is possibly TRBD1 (5 bases). The germline CDR1 and CDR2 sequences are SGHRS and YFSETQ. V was shortened by 0 bases and J by 4 bases, with 10 bases between the two germline ends. This CDR3 region has 14 residues. CDR3 loop: CASSLDSGATEAFF. CDR3 DNA: TGCGCCAGCAGCTTGGACAGTGGGGCCACTGAAGCTTTCTTT.

The V and J genes are TRBV7-8 and TRBJ2-7; D is undetermined. The CDR3 is 15 residues long. V was shortened by 5 bases and J by 2 bases, with 16 bases between the two germline ends. The germline V gene has CDR1 SGHVS and CDR2 FQNEAQ. The CDR3 is CASSPRMGRTYEQYF. CDR3 DNA: TGTGCCAGCAGCCCCAGAATGGGTCGGACCTACGAGCAGTACTTC.

This sequence joins TRBV12-3 or TRBV12-4 and TRBJ2-3; unclear D gene. The CDR3 contains 13 residues. Trimming stripped 6 bases from V and 4 bases from J, with 11 bases between. CDR3: CASRPGAADTQYF. The CDR3 DNA reads TGTGCCAGCAGACCCGGCGCTGCAGATACGCAGTATTTT.

V is TRBV7-6 and J is TRBJ2-5; the D is unclear. Germline CDR1 SGHVS, CDR2 FNYEAQ. V was trimmed by 10 bases and J by 0 bases, leaving 18 bases between them. The CDR3 sequence is 15 residues long. The CDR3 sequence is CATSLGVSNQETQYF. CDR3 sequence (DNA): TGTGCCACCTCGCTAGGAGTTTCTAACCAAGAGACCCAGTACTTC.

This clonotype was found many times. The CDR3: CASSLASWTSWDGQFF. Here the CDR3 DNA reads TGTGCCAGCAGCTTAGCTAGCTGGACTAGTTGGGATGGGCAGTTCTTC. V usage is TRBV7-6 and J usage is TRBJ2-1, with 7 bases fitting TRBD2. The V and J ends lost 0 bases and 12 bases, in that order; junction bases with no gene match: 14. This CDR3 spans 16 amino acids. The germline V gene has CDR1 SGHVS and CDR2 FNYEAQ. The variable domain in full, completed from reference TRBV7-6 and TRBJ2-1, reads GAGVSQSPRYKVTKRGQDVALRCDPISGHVSLYWYRQALGQGPEFLTYFNYEAQQDKSGLPNDRFSAERPEGSISTLTIQRTEQRDSAMYRCASSLASWTSWDGQFFGPGTRLTVL.